This T cell receptor (beta chain) came from a study of cytomegalovirus exposure and HLA in healthy donors. Study-wide results and caveats: It was reported that the classifier diagnosed cytomegalovirus status with high specificity and sensitivity in both the original and validation cohorts.

Germline V lookup: CDR1 MDHEN, CDR2 SYDVKM. This CDR3 is built from 15 residues. After removal of 6 bases from V and 6 bases from J, the junction contained 6 bases not matched to a gene. Repertoires were generated with immunoSEQ multiplex PCR, while TCRdb's copy carries only in-frame clones and drops some. The sample lists some 130,000 clones; 84% were seen once. The count of this clone is one. Its antigen is unknown. The sample comprised PBMCs. This TCR came from a woman in her 30s in good health and CMV-seronegative. The rearrangement uses TRBV28 and TRBJ2-1; TRBD2 matches 12 bases. The CDR3 DNA sequence: TGTGCCAGCAGCCCTAGCGGGGGGGGCGGCAATGAGCAGTTCTTC. Residues: CASSPSGGGGNEQFF.